These 11 T cell receptor beta chains were sequenced from one sample in a study of T-cell memory formation after mild COVID-19. Using its own MiXCR run on the 5' RACE reads, TCRdb lists one record per CDR3 protein. This sample carries around 510,000 distinct CDR3 sequences, about a fifth of them seen once, and the ten largest clones take approximately 8.4%. Sequencing was performed on PBMCs or a T cell subset sorted from them (not recorded which). The receptors originated from an adult woman who had mild COVID-19 (a few samples of this study predate the infection). Cell type and time point are not known.

J is TRBJ2-3 and V is TRBV15; 9 bases are a match to TRBD1. The germline CDR1 and CDR2 sequences are LNHNV and YYDKDF (reference sequence). This CDR3 has 15 residues. V was clipped by 1 base and J by 6 bases; unmatched bases: 5. The CDR3 nucleotides are TGTGCCACCAGCAGAGTATACAGGGGGCGGGATACGCAGTATTTT. Translated, it gives CATSRVYRGRDTQYF.

The chain couples TRBV5-1 to TRBJ2-7; tentatively, D is TRBD2 (5 bases). Germline CDR1 and CDR2: SGHRS and YFSETQ. The V and J ends lost 2 bases and 3 bases respectively, with 15 bases between them. The CDR3 extends over 15 amino acids. CDR3 nucleotides: TGCGCCAGCAGCTTAGACGGGGTATGGCTCTACGAGCAGTACTTC. It yields the protein CASSLDGVWLYEQYF.

The chain links TRBV7-9 to TRBJ2-1; D possibly uses TRBD1 or TRBD2 (5 bases each). Trimming removed 3 bases from V and 6 bases from J, with 15 bases in between. The CDR3 runs 15 residues. Looked up from germline, CDR1 is SEHNR and CDR2 is FQNEAQ (reference sequence). The CDR3 here is CASSFWNRRSNEQFF. CDR3 DNA sequence: TGTGCCAGCAGCTTTTGGAACAGGAGGTCCAATGAGCAGTTCTTC.

V and J are TRBV7-8 and TRBJ2-7; D gene unclear. CDR1 and CDR2 from the germline V gene are SGHVS and FQNEAQ. With 2 bases removed from V and 2 bases from J, the gap between germline ends came to 10 bases. The CDR3 extends over 14 amino acids. CDR3 bases: TGTGCCAGCAGCTTATCGGCTATCCCCTACGAGCAGTACTTC. Translation: CASSLSAIPYEQYF.

This clonotype was found many times. The rearrangement links TRBV27 to TRBJ2-2, with 11 bases that match TRBD2. The CDR3 has 16 amino acids. Germline V gene lookup returns CDR1 MNHEY and CDR2 SMNVEV (reference sequence). After removal of 5 bases from V and 1 base from J, the junction contained 3 bases not matched to a gene. CDR3 in amino acids: CASSPGLAVNTGELFF. The CDR3, as DNA: TGTGCCAGCAGTCCGGGACTAGCGGTGAACACCGGGGAGCTGTTTTTT.

This clonotype has more than one count but fewer than ten. V and J are TRBV18 and TRBJ2-7; D call uncertain. Germline lookup yields CDR1 KGHSH and CDR2 LQKENI. The CDR3 has 13 residues. The ends were cut back, 2 bases at V and 3 bases at J, with 8 bases in the middle. CDR3 sequence: CASSPGVIYEQYF. The CDR3 DNA reads as TGTGCCAGCTCACCAGGGGTCATCTACGAGCAGTACTTC.

This clonotype has ten or more counts. This sequence joins TRBV5-1 and TRBJ2-3; D gene unclear. This CDR3 has 12 residues. Germline loops: CDR1 SGHRS, CDR2 YFSETQ. Between the trimmed V and J ends, which lost 5 bases and 6 bases, there was a span of 10 bases. Written as DNA, the CDR3 is TGCGCCAGCAGTAATGAAGGGGATACGCAGTATTTT. This translates into CASSNEGDTQYF.

The chain joins TRBV2 to TRBJ1-1, with TRBD1 identical over 7 bases. Germline values: CDR1 SNHLY, CDR2 FYNNEI. The ends lost 6 bases at V and 2 bases at J; junction bases unmatched: 9. The CDR3 runs 15 residues. CDR3 residues: CASRPDRARNTEAFF. The DNA of the CDR3 is TGTGCCAGCAGGCCCGACAGGGCTCGCAACACTGAAGCTTTCTTT.

The rearrangement links TRBV12-3 or TRBV12-4 to TRBJ2-3, with a tentative D call TRBD2 (6 bases). V dropped 2 bases and J dropped 2 bases, with 14 bases sitting between them. This CDR3 is built from 16 residues. The DNA of the CDR3 is TGTGCCAGCAGTTTAAGGGCTAGCGTCGCCACAGATACGCAGTATTTT. As protein: CASSLRASVATDTQYF.

This clonotype has at least ten counts. CDR3 loop: CASSLDSSNTEAFF. The CDR3 nucleotides are TGCGCCAGCAGCTTGGACAGTTCGAACACTGAAGCTTTCTTT. The V gene is TRBV5-1, the J gene TRBJ1-1; D is undetermined. With 0 bases removed from V and 1 base from J, the gap between germline ends came to 7 bases. This CDR3 is built from 14 residues. From germline, CDR1 is SGHRS and CDR2 YFSETQ. The whole variable domain, filled in from reference TRBV5-1 and TRBJ1-1, reads KAGVTQTPRYLIKTRGQQVTLSCSPISGHRSVSWYQQTPGQGLQFLFEYFSETQRNKGNFPGRFSGRQFSNSRSEMNVSTLELGDSALYLCASSLDSSNTEAFFGQGTRLTVV.

This clonotype was detected only a few times. The chain has TRBV9 and TRBJ1-1; the D gene is possibly TRBD1 (5 bases). Deletions cut 6 bases from V and 3 bases from J, with 9 bases between. Germline-derived CDR1 and CDR2 are SGDLS and YYNGEE. The CDR3 consists of 12 residues. The CDR3 nucleotides read TGTGCCAGCAACCGAGGGGACACTGAAGCTTTCTTT. It yields the protein CASNRGDTEAFF.